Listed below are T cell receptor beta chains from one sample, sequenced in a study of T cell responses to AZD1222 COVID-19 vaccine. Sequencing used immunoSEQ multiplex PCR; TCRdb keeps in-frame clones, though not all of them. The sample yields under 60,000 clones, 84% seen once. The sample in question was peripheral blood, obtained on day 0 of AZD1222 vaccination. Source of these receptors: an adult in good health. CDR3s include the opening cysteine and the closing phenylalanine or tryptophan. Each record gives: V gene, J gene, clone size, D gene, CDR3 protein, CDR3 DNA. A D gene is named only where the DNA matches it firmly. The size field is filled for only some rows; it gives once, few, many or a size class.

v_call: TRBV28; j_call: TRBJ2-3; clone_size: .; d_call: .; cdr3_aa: CASSLQGRTDTQYF; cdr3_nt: TGTGCCAGCAGTTTACAGGGTAGGACAGATACGCAGTATTTT
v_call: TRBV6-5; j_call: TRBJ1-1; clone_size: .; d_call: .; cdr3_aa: CASSAWGGNTEAFF; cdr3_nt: TGTGCCAGCAGCGCGTGGGGAGGGAACACTGAAGCTTTCTTT
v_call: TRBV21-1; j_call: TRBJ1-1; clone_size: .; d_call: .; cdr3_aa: CASSKAPIFNTEAFF; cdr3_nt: TGTGCCAGCAGCAAAGCGCCAATATTCAACACTGAAGCTTTCTTT
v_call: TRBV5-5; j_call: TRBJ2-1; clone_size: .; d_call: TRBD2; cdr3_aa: CASSPGLAGYNEQFF; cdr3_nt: TGTGCCAGCAGTCCCGGACTAGCGGGGTACAATGAGCAGTTCTTC
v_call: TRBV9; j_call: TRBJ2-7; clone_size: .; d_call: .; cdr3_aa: CASSVSTSHYEQYF; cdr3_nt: TGTGCCAGCAGCGTAAGCACTAGCCACTACGAGCAGTACTTC
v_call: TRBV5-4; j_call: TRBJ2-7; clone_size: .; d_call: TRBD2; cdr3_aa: CASSLQAGVEQYF; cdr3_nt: TGTGCCAGCAGCTTACAAGCGGGAGTTGAGCAGTACTTC
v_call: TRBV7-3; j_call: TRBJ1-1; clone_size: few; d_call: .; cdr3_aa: CASSLTLMDTEAFF; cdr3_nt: TGTGCCAGCAGCTTAACCCTGATGGACACTGAAGCTTTCTTT
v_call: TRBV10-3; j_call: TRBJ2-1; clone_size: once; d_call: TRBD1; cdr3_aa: CAISGIGTGNEQFF; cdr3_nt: TGTGCCATCAGTGGGATCGGGACAGGCAATGAGCAGTTCTTC
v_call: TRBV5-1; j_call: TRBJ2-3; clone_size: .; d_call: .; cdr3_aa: CASSLVYRDLTDTQYF; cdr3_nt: TGCGCCAGCAGCTTGGTGTACAGGGACTTGACAGATACGCAGTATTTT
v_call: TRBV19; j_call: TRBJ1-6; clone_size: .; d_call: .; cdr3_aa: CASSIDHKLNSPLHF; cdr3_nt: TGTGCCAGTAGTATAGATCACAAGTTGAACTCACCCCTCCACTTT
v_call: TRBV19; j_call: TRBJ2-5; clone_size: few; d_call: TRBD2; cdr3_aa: CASRLAGETQYF; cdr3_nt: TGTGCCAGTAGGTTAGCGGGCGAGACCCAGTACTTC
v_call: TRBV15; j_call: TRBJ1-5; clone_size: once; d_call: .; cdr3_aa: CATSTLKGGVLGSQPQHF; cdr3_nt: TGTGCCACCAGCACCCTTAAAGGGGGGGTCTTAGGTAGTCAGCCCCAGCATTTT
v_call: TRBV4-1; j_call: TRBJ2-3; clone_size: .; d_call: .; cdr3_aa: CASSRTDSTDTQYF; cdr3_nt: TGCGCCAGCAGCCGTACCGACAGCACAGATACGCAGTATTTT
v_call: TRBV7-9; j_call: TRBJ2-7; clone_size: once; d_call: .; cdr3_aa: CASSLGAEAEQYF; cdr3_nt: TGTGCCAGCAGCTTAGGGGCGGAGGCCGAGCAGTACTTC
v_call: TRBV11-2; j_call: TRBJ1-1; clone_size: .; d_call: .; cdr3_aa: CASSFRGGGMNTEAFF; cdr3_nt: TGTGCCAGCAGCTTTAGGGGGGGAGGGATGAACACTGAAGCTTTCTTT
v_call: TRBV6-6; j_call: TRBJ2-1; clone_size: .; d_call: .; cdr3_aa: CASASYNEQFF; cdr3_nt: TGTGCCAGCGCATCCTACAATGAGCAGTTCTTC
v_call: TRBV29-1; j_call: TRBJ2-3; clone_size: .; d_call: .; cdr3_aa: CSVSSGEWSDTQYF; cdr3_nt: TGCAGCGTTTCATCGGGAGAGTGGTCAGATACGCAGTATTTT
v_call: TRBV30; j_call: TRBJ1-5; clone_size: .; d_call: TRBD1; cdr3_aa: CAWSVKGARDQPQHF; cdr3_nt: TGTGCCTGGAGTGTAAAGGGGGCGCGGGATCAGCCCCAGCATTTT
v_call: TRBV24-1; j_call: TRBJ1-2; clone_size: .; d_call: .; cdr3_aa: CATSDSGRTDGYTF; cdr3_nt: TGTGCCACCAGCGATTCCGGCCGGACAGATGGCTACACCTTC
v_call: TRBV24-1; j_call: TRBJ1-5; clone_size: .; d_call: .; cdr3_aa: CATSDSRGAGPQHF; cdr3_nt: TGTGCCACCAGTGATTCCCGGGGGGCCGGGCCCCAGCATTTT
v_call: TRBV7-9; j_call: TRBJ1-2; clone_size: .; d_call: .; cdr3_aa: CASSPQGKGGYTF; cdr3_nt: TGTGCCAGCAGCCCACAGGGAAAGGGTGGCTACACCTTC
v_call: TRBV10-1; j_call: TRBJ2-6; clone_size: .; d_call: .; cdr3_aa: CASRASGANVLTF; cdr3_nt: TGCGCCAGCAGGGCCTCTGGGGCCAACGTCCTGACTTTC
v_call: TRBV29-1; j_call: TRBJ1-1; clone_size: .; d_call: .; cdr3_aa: CSVEQVSREAFF; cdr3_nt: TGCAGCGTTGAACAGGTTAGCCGAGAAGCTTTCTTT
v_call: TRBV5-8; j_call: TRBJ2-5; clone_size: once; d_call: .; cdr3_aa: CASSLGLRRETQYF; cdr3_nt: TGTGCCAGCAGCTTGGGACTGCGCCGTGAGACCCAGTACTTC
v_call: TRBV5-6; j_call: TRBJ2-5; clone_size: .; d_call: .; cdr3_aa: CASSYKTGKETQYF; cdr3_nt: TGTGCCAGCAGCTATAAGACGGGGAAAGAGACCCAGTACTTC
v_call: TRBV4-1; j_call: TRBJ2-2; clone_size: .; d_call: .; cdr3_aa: CASSQEAIAANTGELFF; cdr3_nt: TGCGCCAGCAGCCAAGAAGCCATAGCGGCGAACACCGGGGAGCTGTTTTTT
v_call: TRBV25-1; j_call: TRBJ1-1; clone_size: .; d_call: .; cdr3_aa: CASSEERGEAFF; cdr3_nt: TGTGCCAGCAGTGAAGAGCGGGGGGAAGCTTTCTTT
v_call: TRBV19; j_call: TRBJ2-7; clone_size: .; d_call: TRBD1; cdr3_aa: CASSTSGQGGEQYF; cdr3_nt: TGTGCCAGTAGTACTAGCGGACAGGGGGGCGAGCAGTACTTC
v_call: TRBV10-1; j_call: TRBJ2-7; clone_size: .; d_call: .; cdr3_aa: CASSETGNRYEQYF; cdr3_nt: TGCGCCAGCAGTGAGACAGGGAATAGGTACGAGCAGTACTTC
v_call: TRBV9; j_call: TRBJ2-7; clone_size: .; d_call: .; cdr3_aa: CASSTRSGSAYEQYF; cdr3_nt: TGTGCCAGCAGCACCCGTTCGGGGAGCGCCTACGAGCAGTACTTC
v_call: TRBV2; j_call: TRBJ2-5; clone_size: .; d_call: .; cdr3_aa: CASSEGNPETQYF; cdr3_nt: TGTGCCAGCAGTGAAGGAAATCCGGAGACCCAGTACTTC
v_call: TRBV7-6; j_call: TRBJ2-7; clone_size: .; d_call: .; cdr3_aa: CASSLSRTGSRSYEQYF; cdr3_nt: TGTGCCAGCAGCTTATCCCGAACAGGGTCACGCTCCTACGAGCAGTACTTC
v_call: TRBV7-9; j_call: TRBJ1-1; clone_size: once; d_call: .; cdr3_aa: CASSLDTGNTEAFF; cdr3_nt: TGTGCCAGCAGCTTAGACACCGGGAACACTGAAGCTTTCTTT
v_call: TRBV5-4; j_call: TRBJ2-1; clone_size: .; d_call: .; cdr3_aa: CASSLDHLNEQFF; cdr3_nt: TGTGCCAGCAGCTTGGACCACCTTAATGAGCAGTTCTTC
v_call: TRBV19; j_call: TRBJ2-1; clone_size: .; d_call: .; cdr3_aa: CASSINRKNEQFF; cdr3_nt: TGTGCCAGTAGTATAAACCGGAAGAATGAGCAGTTCTTC
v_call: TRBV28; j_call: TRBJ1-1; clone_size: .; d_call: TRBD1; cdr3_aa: CASRPGDREHTEAFF; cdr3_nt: TGTGCCAGCAGACCCGGGGACAGGGAGCACACTGAAGCTTTCTTT
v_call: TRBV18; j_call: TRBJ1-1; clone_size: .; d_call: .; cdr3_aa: CASSPQNYGEAFF; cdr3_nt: TGTGCCAGCTCACCACAGAATTACGGGGAAGCTTTCTTT
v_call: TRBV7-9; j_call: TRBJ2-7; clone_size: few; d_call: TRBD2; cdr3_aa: CASSMVAGVYEQYF; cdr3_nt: TGTGCCAGCAGCATGGTAGCGGGAGTCTACGAGCAGTACTTC
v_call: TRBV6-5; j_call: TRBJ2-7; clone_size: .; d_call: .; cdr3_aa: CASSSPRPPYEQYF; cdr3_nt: TGTGCCAGCAGTTCGCCCCGCCCCCCCTACGAGCAGTACTTC
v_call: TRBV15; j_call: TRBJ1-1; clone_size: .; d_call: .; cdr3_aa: CATSRPSGENTEAFF; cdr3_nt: TGTGCCACCAGCAGGCCATCGGGAGAGAACACTGAAGCTTTCTTT
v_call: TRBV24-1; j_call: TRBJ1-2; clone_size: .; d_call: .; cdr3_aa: CATSDSQRAYGYTF; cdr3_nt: TGTGCCACCAGTGATTCACAAAGGGCCTATGGCTACACCTTC
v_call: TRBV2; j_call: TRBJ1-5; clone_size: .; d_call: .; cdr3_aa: CASSETRVSNQPQHF; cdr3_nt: TGTGCCAGCAGTGAGACCAGGGTCAGCAATCAGCCCCAGCATTTT
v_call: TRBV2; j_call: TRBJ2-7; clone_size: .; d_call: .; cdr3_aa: CASKHTKGHYEQYF; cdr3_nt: TGTGCCAGCAAACACACCAAGGGGCACTACGAGCAGTACTTC
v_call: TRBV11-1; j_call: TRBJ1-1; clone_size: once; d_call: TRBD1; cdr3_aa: CASRTSGQGRDAEAFF; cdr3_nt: TGTGCCAGCAGGACTTCGGGACAGGGTCGAGACGCTGAAGCTTTCTTT
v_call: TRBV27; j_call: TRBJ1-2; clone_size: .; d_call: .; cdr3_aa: CASRGGSGYTF; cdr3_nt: TGTGCCAGCAGAGGGGGGAGTGGCTACACCTTC
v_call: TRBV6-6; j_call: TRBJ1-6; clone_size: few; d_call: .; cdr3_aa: CASGGTWDNNSPLHF; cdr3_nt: TGTGCCAGTGGGGGTACGTGGGATAATAATTCACCCCTCCACTTT
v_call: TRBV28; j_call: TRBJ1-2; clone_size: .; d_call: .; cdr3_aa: CASSISQQSYGYTF; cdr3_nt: TGTGCCAGCAGTATCTCACAGCAAAGCTATGGCTACACCTTC
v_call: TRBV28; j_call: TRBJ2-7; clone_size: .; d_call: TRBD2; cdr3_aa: CASSSRLPGLAAYEQYF; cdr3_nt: TGTGCCAGCAGTTCCAGATTGCCGGGACTAGCGGCCTACGAGCAGTACTTC
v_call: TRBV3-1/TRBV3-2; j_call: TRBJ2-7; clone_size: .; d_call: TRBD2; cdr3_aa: CASSQGLAGGREYF; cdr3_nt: TGTGCCAGCAGCCAGGGACTAGCGGGAGGTCGAGAGTACTTC
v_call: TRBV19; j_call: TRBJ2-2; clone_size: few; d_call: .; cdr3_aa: CAVGEVNTGELFF; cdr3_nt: TGTGCCGTCGGAGAAGTGAACACCGGGGAGCTGTTTTTT
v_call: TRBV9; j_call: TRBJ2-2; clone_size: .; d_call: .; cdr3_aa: CASSVVTGGGELFF; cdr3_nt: TGTGCCAGCAGCGTAGTCACCGGCGGCGGGGAGCTGTTTTTT
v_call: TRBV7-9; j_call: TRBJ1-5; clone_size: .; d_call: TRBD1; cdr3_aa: CASNQGGGQPQHF; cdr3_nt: TGTGCCAGCAACCAGGGGGGGGGTCAGCCCCAGCATTTT
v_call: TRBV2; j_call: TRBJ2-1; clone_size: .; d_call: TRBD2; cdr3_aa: CASSEGRTSGSINEQFF; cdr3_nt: TGTGCCAGCAGTGAAGGGAGGACTAGCGGGAGTATTAATGAGCAGTTCTTC
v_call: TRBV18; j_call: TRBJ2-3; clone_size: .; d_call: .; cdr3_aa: CASHGDSGTDTQYF; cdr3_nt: TGTGCCAGCCACGGGGACTCCGGCACAGATACGCAGTATTTT